Sequencing of this T cell receptor (beta chain) was carried out in a study of Graves' ophthalmopathy and Graves' hyperthyroidism. Amplification of TCR beta CDR3 regions used RNA transcripts. The workflow started with a first-round RT-PCR run with HTBI primers and then moved on to a second-round multiplex PCR. One entry per CDR3 protein, called by TCRdb with MiXCR from the multiplex PCR reads. The sample contains some 160,000 distinct CDR3 sequences, roughly two fifths of which appear only once. The CDR3 runs 13 residues. The V gene lost 8 bases and the J gene lost 2 bases, with 12 bases spanning the gap. Germline V CDR1 and CDR2: MNHNS, SASEGT.

This sequence originates from a man in his thirties or forties with Graves' ophthalmopathy. The rearrangement links TRBV6-1 to TRBJ2-5, with a tentative D call TRBD1 (6 bases). The sequenced material came from peripheral blood. The CDR3 sequence: CASRQEIQETQYF. CDR3 DNA: TGTGCCAGCCGACAGGAGATTCAAGAGACCCAGTACTTC.